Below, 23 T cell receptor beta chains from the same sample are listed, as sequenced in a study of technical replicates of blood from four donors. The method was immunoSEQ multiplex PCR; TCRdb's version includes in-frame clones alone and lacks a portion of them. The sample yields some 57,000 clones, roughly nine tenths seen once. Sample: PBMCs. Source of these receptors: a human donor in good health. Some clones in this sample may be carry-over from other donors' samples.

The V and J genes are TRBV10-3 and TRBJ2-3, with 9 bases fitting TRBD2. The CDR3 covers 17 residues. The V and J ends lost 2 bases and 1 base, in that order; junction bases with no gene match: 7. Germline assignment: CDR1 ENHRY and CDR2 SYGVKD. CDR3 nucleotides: TGTGCCATCAGTGAGCTAGGCGGGAGGGCCGGCACAGATACGCAGTATTTT. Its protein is CAISELGGRAGTDTQYF.

CDR3 residues: CASSHPGGLAADTQYF. CDR3 DNA sequence: TGCGCCAGCAGCCACCCCGGGGGACTAGCGGCAGATACGCAGTATTTT. The chain recombines TRBV4-1 with TRBJ2-3; 11 bases are a match to TRBD2. Per the germline V gene, CDR1 is MGHRA and CDR2 is YSYEKL. CDR3 length: 16 residues. The V gene end was trimmed by 3 bases and the J gene end by 4 bases; junction bases not matched to a gene: 6.

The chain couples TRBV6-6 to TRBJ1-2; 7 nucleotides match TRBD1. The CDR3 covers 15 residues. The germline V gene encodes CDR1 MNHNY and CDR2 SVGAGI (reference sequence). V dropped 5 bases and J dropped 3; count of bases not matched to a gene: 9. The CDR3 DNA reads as TGTGCCAGCAGTCCCCCCCGACAGGGCTACTATGGCTACACCTTC. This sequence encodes CASSPPRQGYYGYTF.

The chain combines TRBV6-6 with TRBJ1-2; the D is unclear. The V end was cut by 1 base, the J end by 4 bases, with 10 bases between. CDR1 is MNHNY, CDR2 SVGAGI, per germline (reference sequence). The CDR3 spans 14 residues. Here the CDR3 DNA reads TGTGCCAGCAGTTACTGGGGTGGGAGCTATGGCTACACCTTC. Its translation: CASSYWGGSYGYTF.

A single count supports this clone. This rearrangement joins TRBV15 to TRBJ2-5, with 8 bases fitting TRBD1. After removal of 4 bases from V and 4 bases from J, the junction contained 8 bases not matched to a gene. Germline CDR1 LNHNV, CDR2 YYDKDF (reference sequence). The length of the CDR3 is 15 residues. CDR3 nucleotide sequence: TGTGCCACCAGCATCGGGCAGGGACAGGCAGAGACCCAGTACTTC. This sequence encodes CATSIGQGQAETQYF.

CDR3 in amino acids: CATKGEDTQYF. CDR3 bases: TGTGCCACTAAAGGGGAAGATACGCAGTATTTT. The chain has TRBV2 and TRBJ2-3; D might be TRBD1 (5 bases). This CDR3 has 11 amino acids. Looked up from germline, CDR1 is SNHLY and CDR2 is FYNNEI. The V end was cut by 10 bases, the J end by 5 bases, with 10 bases between.

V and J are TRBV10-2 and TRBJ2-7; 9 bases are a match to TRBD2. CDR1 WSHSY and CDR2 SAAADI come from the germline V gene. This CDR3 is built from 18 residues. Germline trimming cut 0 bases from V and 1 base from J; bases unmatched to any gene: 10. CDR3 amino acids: CASSESGGRVLWSYEQYF. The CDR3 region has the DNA TGCGCCAGCAGTGAGTCCGGCGGGAGGGTACTCTGGTCCTACGAGCAGTACTTC.

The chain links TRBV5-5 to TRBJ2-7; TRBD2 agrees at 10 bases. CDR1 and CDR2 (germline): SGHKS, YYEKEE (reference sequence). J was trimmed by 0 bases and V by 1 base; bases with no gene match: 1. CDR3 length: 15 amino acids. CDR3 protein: CASSLTSGVSYEQYF. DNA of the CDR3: TGTGCCAGCAGCTTGACTAGCGGGGTCTCCTACGAGCAGTACTTC.

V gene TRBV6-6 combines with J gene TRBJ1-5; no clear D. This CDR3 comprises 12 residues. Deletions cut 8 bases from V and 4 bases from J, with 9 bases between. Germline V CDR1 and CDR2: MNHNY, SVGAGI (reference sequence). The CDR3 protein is CASQDWNQPQHF. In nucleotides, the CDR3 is TGTGCCAGCCAGGATTGGAATCAGCCCCAGCATTTT.

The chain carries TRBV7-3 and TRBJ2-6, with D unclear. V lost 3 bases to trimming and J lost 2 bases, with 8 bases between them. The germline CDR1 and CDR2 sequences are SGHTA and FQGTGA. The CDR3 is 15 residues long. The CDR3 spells CASSFTTTGANVLTF. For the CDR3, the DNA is TGTGCCAGCAGCTTTACAACTACTGGGGCCAACGTCCTGACTTTC.

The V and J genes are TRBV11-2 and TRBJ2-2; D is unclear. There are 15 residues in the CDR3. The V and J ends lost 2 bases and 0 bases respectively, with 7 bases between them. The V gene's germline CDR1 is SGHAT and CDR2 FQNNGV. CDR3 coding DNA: TGTGCCAGCAGCTTATCCACTTCGAACACCGGGGAGCTGTTTTTT. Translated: CASSLSTSNTGELFF.

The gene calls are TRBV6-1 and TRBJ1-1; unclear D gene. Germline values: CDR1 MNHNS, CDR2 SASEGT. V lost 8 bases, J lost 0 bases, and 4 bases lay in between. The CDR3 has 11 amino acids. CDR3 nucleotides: TGTGCCAGCTTTATGAACACTGAAGCTTTCTTT. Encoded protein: CASFMNTEAFF.

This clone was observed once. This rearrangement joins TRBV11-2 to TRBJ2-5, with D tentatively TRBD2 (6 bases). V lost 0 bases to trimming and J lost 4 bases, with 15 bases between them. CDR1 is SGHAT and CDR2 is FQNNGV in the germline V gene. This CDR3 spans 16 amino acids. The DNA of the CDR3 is TGTGCCAGCAGCTTAGATCATGCAGCGGGCCTAGAGACCCAGTACTTC. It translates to CASSLDHAAGLETQYF.

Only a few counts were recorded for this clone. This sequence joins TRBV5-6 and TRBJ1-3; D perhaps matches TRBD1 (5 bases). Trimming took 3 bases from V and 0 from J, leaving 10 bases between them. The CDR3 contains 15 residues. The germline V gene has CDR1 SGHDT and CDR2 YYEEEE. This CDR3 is CASSSQGSSGNTIYF. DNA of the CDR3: TGTGCCAGCAGCTCTCAGGGCAGCTCTGGAAACACCATATATTTT.

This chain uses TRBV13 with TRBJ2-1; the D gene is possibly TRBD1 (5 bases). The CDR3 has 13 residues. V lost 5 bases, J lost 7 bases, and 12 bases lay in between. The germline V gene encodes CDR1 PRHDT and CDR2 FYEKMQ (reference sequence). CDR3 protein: CASSAQGSNEQFF. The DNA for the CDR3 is TGTGCCAGCAGCGCCCAGGGTAGTAATGAGCAGTTCTTC.

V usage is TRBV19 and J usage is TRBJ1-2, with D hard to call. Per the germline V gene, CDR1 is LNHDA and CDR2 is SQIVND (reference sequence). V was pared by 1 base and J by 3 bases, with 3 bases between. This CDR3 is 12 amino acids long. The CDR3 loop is CASSIAYYGYTF. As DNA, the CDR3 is TGTGCCAGTAGTATAGCGTACTATGGCTACACCTTC.

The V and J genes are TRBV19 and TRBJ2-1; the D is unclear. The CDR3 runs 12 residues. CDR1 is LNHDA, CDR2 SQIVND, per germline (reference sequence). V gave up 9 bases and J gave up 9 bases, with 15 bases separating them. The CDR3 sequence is CASTDIYAEQFF. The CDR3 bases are TGTGCCAGCACCGACATCTATGCTGAGCAGTTCTTC. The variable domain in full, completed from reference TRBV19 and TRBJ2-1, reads DGGITQSPKYLFRKEGQNVTLSCEQNLNHDAMYWYRQDPGQGLRLIYYSQIVNDFQKGDIAEGYSVSREKKESFPLTVTSAQKNPTAFYLCASTDIYAEQFFGPGTRLTVL.

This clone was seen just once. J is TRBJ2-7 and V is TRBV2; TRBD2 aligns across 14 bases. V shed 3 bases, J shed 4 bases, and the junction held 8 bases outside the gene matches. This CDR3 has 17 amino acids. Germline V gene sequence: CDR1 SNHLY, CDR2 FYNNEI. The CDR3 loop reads CASSEGLAGVIRYEQYF. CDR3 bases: TGTGCCAGCAGTGAGGGACTAGCGGGAGTTATAAGGTACGAGCAGTACTTC.

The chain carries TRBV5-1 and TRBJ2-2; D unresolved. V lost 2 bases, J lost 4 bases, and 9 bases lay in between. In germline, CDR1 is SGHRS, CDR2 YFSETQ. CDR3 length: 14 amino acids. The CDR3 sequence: CASSFPQATGELFF. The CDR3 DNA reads TGCGCCAGCAGCTTTCCGCAGGCCACCGGGGAGCTGTTTTTT.

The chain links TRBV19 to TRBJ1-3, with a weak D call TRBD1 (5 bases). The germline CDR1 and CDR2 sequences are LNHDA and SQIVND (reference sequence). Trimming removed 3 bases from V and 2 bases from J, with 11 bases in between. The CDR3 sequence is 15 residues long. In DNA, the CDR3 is TGTGCCAGTAGTATCAGCAGGGCCACTGGAAACACCATATATTTT. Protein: CASSISRATGNTIYF.

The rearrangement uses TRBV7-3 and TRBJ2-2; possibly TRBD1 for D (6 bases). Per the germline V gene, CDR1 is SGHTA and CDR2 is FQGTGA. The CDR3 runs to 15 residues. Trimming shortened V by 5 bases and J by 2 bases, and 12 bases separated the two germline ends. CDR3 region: CASSRNRENTGELFF. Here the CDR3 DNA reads TGTGCCAGCAGCCGTAACAGGGAAAACACCGGGGAGCTGTTTTTT.

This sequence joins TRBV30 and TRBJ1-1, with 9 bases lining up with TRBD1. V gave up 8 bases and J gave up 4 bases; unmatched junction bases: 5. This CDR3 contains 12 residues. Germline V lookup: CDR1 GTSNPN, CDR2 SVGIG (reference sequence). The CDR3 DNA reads TGTGCCGTCGGGACAGGGAGCACTGAAGCTTTCTTT. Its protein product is CAVGTGSTEAFF.

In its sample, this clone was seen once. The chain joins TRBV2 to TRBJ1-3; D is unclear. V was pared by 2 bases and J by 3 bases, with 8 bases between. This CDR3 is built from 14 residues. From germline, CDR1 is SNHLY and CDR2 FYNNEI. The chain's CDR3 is CASSESGYGNTIYF. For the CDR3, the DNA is TGTGCCAGCAGTGAATCAGGTTATGGAAACACCATATATTTT.